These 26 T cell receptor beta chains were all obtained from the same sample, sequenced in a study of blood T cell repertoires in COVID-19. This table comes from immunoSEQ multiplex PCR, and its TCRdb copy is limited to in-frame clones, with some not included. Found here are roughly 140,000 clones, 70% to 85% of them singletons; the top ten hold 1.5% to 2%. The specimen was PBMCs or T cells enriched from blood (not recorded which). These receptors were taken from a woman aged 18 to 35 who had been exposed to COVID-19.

CDR3 loop: CASSSGEGNEKLFF. In DNA, the CDR3 is TGTGCCAGTAGTTCAGGGGAAGGAAATGAAAAACTGTTTTTT. The chain couples TRBV19 to TRBJ1-4; D perhaps matches TRBD1 (6 bases). Trimming left V 5 bases short and J 5 bases short, with 12 bases between. The V gene's germline CDR1 is LNHDA and CDR2 SQIVND (reference sequence). The CDR3 loop spans 14 amino acids. Full variable domain (outside the CDR3, taken from reference TRBV19 and TRBJ1-4): DGGITQSPKYLFRKEGQNVTLSCEQNLNHDAMYWYRQDPGQGLRLIYYSQIVNDFQKGDIAEGYSVSREKKESFPLTVTSAQKNPTAFYLCASSSGEGNEKLFFGSGTQLSVL.

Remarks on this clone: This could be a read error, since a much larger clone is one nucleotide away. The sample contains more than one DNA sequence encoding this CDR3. CDR3 in DNA: TGTGCCAGCAGTTTCCAGGGGAACACTGAAGCTTTCTTT. Amino acid sequence: CASSFQGNTEAFF. The V and J genes are TRBV12-3 or TRBV12-4 and TRBJ1-1; D possibly corresponds to TRBD1 (5 bases). The CDR3 is 13 amino acids. With 3 bases removed from V and 1 base from J, the gap between germline ends came to 6 bases.

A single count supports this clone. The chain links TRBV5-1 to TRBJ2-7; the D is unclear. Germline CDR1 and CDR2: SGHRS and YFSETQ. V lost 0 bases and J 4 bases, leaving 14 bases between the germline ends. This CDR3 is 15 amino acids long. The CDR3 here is CASSLDPGLLYEQYF. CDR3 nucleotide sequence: TGCGCCAGCAGCTTGGATCCGGGTCTCCTTTACGAGCAGTACTTC.

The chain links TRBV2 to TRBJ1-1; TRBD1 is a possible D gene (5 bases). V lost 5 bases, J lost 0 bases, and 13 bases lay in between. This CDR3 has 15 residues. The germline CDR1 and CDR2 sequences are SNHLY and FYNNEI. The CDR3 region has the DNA TGTGCCAGCAGTCCGAGGGGAGGGATGAACACTGAAGCTTTCTTT. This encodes CASSPRGGMNTEAFF.

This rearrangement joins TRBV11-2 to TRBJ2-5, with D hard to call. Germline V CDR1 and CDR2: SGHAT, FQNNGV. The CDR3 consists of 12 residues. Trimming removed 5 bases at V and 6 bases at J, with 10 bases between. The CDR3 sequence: CASSQQSKTQYF. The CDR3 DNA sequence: TGTGCCAGCAGCCAACAATCGAAGACCCAGTACTTC.

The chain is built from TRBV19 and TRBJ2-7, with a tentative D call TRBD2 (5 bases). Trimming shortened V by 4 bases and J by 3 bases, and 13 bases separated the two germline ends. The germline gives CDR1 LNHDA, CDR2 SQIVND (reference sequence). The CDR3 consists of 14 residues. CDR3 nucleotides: TGTGCCAGTAGTACGTTGGAGGTGCTCTACGAGCAGTACTTC. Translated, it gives CASSTLEVLYEQYF.

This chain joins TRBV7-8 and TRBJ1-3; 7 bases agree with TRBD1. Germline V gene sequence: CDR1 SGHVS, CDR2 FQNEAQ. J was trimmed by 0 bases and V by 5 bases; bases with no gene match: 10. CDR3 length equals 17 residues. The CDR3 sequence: CASSPGTDPSSGNTIYF. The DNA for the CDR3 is TGTGCCAGCAGCCCCGGGACAGACCCAAGCTCTGGAAACACCATATATTTT.

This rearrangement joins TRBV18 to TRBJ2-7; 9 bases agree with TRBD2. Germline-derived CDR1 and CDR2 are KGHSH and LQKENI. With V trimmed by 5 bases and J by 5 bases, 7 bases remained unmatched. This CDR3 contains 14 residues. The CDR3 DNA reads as TGTGCCAGCTCAATTAGCGGGAGCGGGAACGAGCAGTACTTC. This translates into CASSISGSGNEQYF.

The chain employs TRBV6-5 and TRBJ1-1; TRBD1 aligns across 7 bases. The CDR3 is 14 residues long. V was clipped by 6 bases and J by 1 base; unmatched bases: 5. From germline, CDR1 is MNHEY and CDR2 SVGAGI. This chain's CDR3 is CASRGQPPNTEAFF. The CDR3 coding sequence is TGTGCCAGCAGGGGACAGCCTCCGAACACTGAAGCTTTCTTT.

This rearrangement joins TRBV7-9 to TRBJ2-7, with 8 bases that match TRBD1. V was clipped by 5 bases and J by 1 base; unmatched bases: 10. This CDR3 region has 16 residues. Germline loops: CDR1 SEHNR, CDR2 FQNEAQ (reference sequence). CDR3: CASSPRTGILSYEQYF. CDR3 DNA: TGTGCCAGCAGCCCCCGGACAGGGATACTTTCCTACGAGCAGTACTTC.

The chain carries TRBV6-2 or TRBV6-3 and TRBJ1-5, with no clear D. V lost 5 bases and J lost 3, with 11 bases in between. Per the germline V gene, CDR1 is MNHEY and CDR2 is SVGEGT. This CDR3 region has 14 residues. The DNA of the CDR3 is TGTGCCAGCAGTACTACCAATTTCAATCAGCCCCAGCATTTT. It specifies CASSTTNFNQPQHF.

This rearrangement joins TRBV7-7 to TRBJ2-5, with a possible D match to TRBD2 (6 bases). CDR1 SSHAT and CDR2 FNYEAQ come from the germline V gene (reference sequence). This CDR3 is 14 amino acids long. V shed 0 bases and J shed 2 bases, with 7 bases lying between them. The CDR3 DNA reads TGTGCCAGCAGCTTAGCCGGGACTCAAGAGACCCAGTACTTC. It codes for CASSLAGTQETQYF.

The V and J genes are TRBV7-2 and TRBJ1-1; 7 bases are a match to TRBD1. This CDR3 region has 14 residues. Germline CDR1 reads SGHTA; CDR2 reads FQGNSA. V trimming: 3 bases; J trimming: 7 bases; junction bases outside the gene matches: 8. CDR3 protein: CASSFLARQGEAFF. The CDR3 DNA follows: TGTGCCAGCAGCTTTTTAGCGAGACAGGGTGAAGCTTTCTTT.

For the CDR3, the DNA is TGTGCCAGTCGGGAGGTGGGGGGAAACTACGAGCAGTACTTC. This sequence encodes CASREVGGNYEQYF. The chain links TRBV7-2 to TRBJ2-7, with TRBD2 identical over 7 bases. From germline, CDR1 is SGHTA and CDR2 FQGNSA. The CDR3 is made up of 14 amino acids. V dropped 9 bases and J dropped 3; count of bases not matched to a gene: 11.

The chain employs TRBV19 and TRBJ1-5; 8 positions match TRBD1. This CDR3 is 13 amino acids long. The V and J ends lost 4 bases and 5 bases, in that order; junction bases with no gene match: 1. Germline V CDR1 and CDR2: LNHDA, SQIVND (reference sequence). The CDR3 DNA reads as TGTGCCAGTAGTACGGACAGGGATCAGCCCCAGCATTTT. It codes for CASSTDRDQPQHF.

The CDR3 nucleotides read TGCGCCAGCAGCCAAGAGGTCGCTCGGTCTGCGGGGACCTCCTACGAGCAGTACTTC. Residues: CASSQEVARSAGTSYEQYF. V and J are TRBV4-3 and TRBJ2-7, with a weak D call TRBD2 (6 bases). The germline gives CDR1 LGHNA, CDR2 YSLEER. V was clipped by 0 bases and J by 0 bases, with 21 bases between them. The CDR3 is 19 amino acids.

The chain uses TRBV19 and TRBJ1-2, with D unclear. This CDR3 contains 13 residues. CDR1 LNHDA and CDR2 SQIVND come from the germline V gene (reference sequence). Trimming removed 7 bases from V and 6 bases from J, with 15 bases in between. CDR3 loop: CASNFGPADGYTF. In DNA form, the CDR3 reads TGTGCCAGTAATTTCGGACCAGCGGATGGCTACACCTTC.

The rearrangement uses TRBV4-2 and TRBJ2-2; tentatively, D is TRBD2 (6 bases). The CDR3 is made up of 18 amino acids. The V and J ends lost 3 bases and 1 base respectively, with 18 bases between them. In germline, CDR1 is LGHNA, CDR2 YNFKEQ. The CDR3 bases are TGTGCCAGCAGCCATGGTCCTACCGGGACTCAGAACACCGGGGAGCTGTTTTTT. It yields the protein CASSHGPTGTQNTGELFF.

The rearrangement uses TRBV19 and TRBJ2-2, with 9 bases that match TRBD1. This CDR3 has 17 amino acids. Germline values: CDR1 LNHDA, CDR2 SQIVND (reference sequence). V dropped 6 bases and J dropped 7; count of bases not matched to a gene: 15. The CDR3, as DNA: TGTGCCAGTAGCCGGAACAGGGGGCGAGTCGCAGGCGGGGAGCTGTTTTTT. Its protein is CASSRNRGRVAGGELFF.

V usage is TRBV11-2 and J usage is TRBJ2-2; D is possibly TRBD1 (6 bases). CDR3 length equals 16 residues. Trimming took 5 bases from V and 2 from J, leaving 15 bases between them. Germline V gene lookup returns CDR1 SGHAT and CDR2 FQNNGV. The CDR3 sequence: CASSLRTDINTGELFF. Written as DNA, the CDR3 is TGTGCCAGCAGCCTCCGGACAGACATTAACACCGGGGAGCTGTTTTTT.

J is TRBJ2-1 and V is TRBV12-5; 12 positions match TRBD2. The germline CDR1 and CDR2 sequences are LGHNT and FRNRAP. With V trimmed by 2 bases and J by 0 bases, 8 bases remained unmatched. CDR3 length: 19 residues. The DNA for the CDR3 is TGTGCTAGTGGTTTGATAGGACTAGCGGGACTTAGCTCCTACAATGAGCAGTTCTTC. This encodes CASGLIGLAGLSSYNEQFF.

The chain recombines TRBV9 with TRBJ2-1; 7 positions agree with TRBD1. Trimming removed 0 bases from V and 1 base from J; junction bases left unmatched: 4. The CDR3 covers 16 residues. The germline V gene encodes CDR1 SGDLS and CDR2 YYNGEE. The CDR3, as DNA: TGTGCCAGCAGCGTAGTCGGGACAGTGTCCTACAATGAGCAGTTCTTC. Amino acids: CASSVVGTVSYNEQFF.

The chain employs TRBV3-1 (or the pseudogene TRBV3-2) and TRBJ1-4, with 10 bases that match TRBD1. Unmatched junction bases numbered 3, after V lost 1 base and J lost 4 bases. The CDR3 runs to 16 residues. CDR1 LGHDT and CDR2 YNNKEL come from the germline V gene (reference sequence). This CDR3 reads CASSQAGTGVNEKLFF. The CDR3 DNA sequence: TGTGCCAGCAGCCAAGCCGGGACAGGGGTTAATGAAAAACTGTTTTTT.

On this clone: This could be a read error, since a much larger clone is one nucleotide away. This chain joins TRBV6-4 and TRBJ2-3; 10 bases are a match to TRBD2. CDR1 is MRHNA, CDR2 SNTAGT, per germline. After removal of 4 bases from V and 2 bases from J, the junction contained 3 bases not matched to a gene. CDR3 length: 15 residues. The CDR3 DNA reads TGTGCCAGCAGTGCCGGGACTAGCGACACAGATACGCAGTATTTT. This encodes CASSAGTSDTDTQYF.

CDR3 protein: CASSSMGTGGEKLFF. Here the CDR3 DNA reads TGTGCCAGTAGTTCCATGGGGACAGGTGGTGAAAAACTGTTTTTT. The rearrangement links TRBV19 to TRBJ1-4, with 8 nucleotides matching TRBD1. The ends lost 5 bases at V and 7 bases at J; junction bases unmatched: 9. CDR1 is LNHDA, CDR2 SQIVND, per germline (reference sequence). The CDR3 totals 15 residues.

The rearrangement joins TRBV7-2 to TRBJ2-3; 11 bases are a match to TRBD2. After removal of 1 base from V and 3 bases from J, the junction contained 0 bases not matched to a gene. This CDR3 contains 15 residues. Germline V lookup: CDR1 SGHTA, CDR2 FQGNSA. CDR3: CASSLGLAGTDTQYF. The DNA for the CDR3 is TGTGCCAGCAGCTTAGGACTAGCGGGAACAGATACGCAGTATTTT. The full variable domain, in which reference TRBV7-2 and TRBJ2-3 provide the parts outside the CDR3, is GAGVSQSPSNKVTEKGKDVELRCDPISGHTALYWYRQSLGQGLEFLIYFQGNSAPDKSGLPSDRFSAERTGGSVSTLTIQRTQQEDSAVYLCASSLGLAGTDTQYFGPGTRLTVL.